The clone carrying this T cell receptor beta chain was seen just once. Its antigen remains unidentified. The V gene's germline CDR1 is LGHDT and CDR2 YNNKEL (reference sequence). The V and J ends lost 5 bases and 5 bases respectively, with 15 bases between them. This CDR3 is built from 14 residues. Using immunoSEQ multiplex PCR, the repertoire was profiled, and TCRdb retains in-frame clones only, with some absent. The sample has about 79,000 clones; around 90% are singletons. This entry is derived from a study of T cell responses to AZD1222 COVID-19 vaccine. Regarding the study as a whole: Donors, mostly white British, included more females; clonal diversity was possibly underestimated.

The sequencing here drew on peripheral blood, taken on day 0 of MenACWY control vaccination. The chain is built from TRBV3-1 (or the pseudogene TRBV3-2) and TRBJ2-5; D gene ambiguous. This receptor was taken from an adult in good health. The chain's CDR3 is CASSGRAPRETQYF. The DNA for the CDR3 is TGTGCCAGCAGCGGACGAGCGCCGAGGGAGACCCAGTACTTC.